Presented here are 17 T cell receptor beta chains from one specimen sequenced in a study of T cell repertoires in cytomegalovirus infection. TCRdb re-derived calls from the reads in MiXCR, one entry per CDR3 protein. The table records 680,000 or so distinct CDR3 sequences, 35% of them present only once. Sequenced material: PBMCs. The receptors shown here come from a human donor in good health (CMV status not recorded). Some clones in this sample may be carry-over from other donors' samples.

This clonotype was seen a few times. The V and J genes are TRBV7-8 and TRBJ2-2; a weak D match, TRBD2 (5 bases). Germline assignment: CDR1 SGHVS and CDR2 FQNEAQ. Trimming removed 3 bases at V and 1 base at J, with 15 bases between. This CDR3 spans 17 amino acids. The CDR3 bases are TGTGCCAGCAGCTTTCCAGACCTCGGGGAGAACACCGGGGAGCTGTTTTTT. Translation: CASSFPDLGENTGELFF.

This chain connects TRBV7-3 to TRBJ2-5, with 7 positions matching TRBD1. The CDR3 has 15 residues. CDR1 and CDR2 (germline): SGHTA, FQGTGA. Trimming at V came to 0 bases and at J to 0 bases, leaving 1 base not matched to a gene. The CDR3 sequence: CASSLTGTDQETQYF. In DNA form, the CDR3 reads TGTGCCAGCAGCTTAACGGGGACAGACCAAGAGACCCAGTACTTC.

The V and J genes are TRBV7-9 and TRBJ2-5, with D unclear. Trimming removed 2 bases at V and 0 bases at J, with 7 bases between. CDR1 is SEHNR, CDR2 FQNEAQ, per germline (reference sequence). This CDR3 has 14 amino acids. This CDR3 is CASSLSVYQETQYF. CDR3 nucleotide sequence: TGTGCCAGCAGCTTATCCGTGTACCAAGAGACCCAGTACTTC. The variable domain in full, with the rest retrieved from reference TRBV7-9 and TRBJ2-5, is DTGVSQNPRHKITKRGQNVTFRCDPISEHNRLYWYRQTLGQGPEFLTYFQNEAQLEKSRLLSDRFSAERPKGSFSTLEIQRTEQGDSAMYLCASSLSVYQETQYFGPGTRLLVL.

The V gene is TRBV24-1, the J gene TRBJ2-7; maybe TRBD2 (5 bases). V was cut by 0 bases and J by 2 bases, with 13 bases left in between. Per the germline V gene, CDR1 is KGHDR and CDR2 is SFDVKD. The CDR3 is 16 amino acids. The CDR3 reads CATSDLRRTSPYEQYF. CDR3 nucleotides: TGTGCCACCAGTGATTTGCGGCGGACTTCCCCCTACGAGCAGTACTTC.

This clonotype was found a few times. V is TRBV4-1 and J is TRBJ2-1, with D uncertain. Germline values: CDR1 MGHRA, CDR2 YSYEKL. The CDR3 is 14 residues long. Trimming stripped 6 bases from V and 1 base from J, with 10 bases between. The CDR3 region has the DNA TGCGCCAGCAGGATTGCCCCTTCCTACAATGAGCAGTTCTTC. It translates to CASRIAPSYNEQFF.

The chain links TRBV6-1 to TRBJ2-5; 14 positions match TRBD2. Germline lookup yields CDR1 MNHNS and CDR2 SASEGT. The CDR3 consists of 16 residues. V was pared by 7 bases and J by 2 bases, with 6 bases of the junction left unmatched. CDR3 in amino acids: CASTIRLAGGQETQYF. The CDR3 DNA reads TGTGCCAGCACCATTAGACTAGCGGGGGGGCAAGAGACCCAGTACTTC.

As concerns this clonotype: This may come from a read error, since a much larger clone is one base off. The V and J genes are TRBV7-8 and TRBJ1-1; D unresolved. V was shortened by 5 bases and J by 2 bases, with 18 bases between the two germline ends. Germline loops: CDR1 SGHVS, CDR2 FQNEAQ. The CDR3 has 16 residues. The chain's CDR3 is CASSPGKGRGNTEAFF. The CDR3 region has the DNA TGTGCCAGCAGCCCTGGAAAGGGTCGGGGAAACACTGAAGCTTTCTTT.

On this clonotype itself: A much more abundant neighbour one base away suggests this may be a read error. V is TRBV7-2 and J is TRBJ2-2, with TRBD2 identical over 13 bases. CDR3 length: 17 amino acids. Germline V gene data show CDR1 as SGHTA and CDR2 as FQGNSA. The CDR3 DNA sequence: TGTGCCAGCAGCGTTGAAGCGGGACTAGCGGGATGGGGGGGGCTGTTTTTT. Translating it yields CASSVEAGLAGWGGLFF.

The chain links TRBV19 to TRBJ2-1, with TRBD2 matching over 9 bases. Germline lookup yields CDR1 LNHDA and CDR2 SQIVND (reference sequence). V gave up 5 bases and J gave up 8 bases; unmatched junction bases: 13. This CDR3 region has 16 residues. The CDR3 sequence is CASSRLLAGLTHEQFF. The CDR3 nucleotides read TGTGCCAGTAGTCGTCTTCTAGCGGGATTGACCCATGAGCAGTTCTTC.

This clonotype was counted only a few times. The V and J genes are TRBV14 and TRBJ1-1; a weak D match, TRBD1 (6 bases). There are 17 residues in the CDR3. V was shortened by 4 bases and J by 5 bases, with 23 bases between the two germline ends. CDR1 is SGHDN, CDR2 FVKESK, per germline. Here the CDR3 DNA reads TGTGCCAGCAGCCCAGAAGGCAGGGGAAGAGGAGGAACTGAAGCTTTCTTT. Its protein product is CASSPEGRGRGGTEAFF.

The sample holds a few counts of this clonotype. The chain links TRBV20-1 to TRBJ2-6; D is unclear. The length of the CDR3 is 15 residues. Trimming took off 4 bases at V and 4 bases at J, with 14 bases between the two ends. Germline V gives CDR1 DFQATT, CDR2 SNEGSKA (reference sequence). CDR3 nucleotides: TGCAGTGCTACACGACTGTCCTCAGGGGCCAACGTCCTGACTTTC. Protein: CSATRLSSGANVLTF.

The V call is TRBV27, the J call TRBJ2-7, with D unclear. Germline CDR1 and CDR2: MNHEY and SMNVEV (reference sequence). V gave up 5 bases and J gave up 0 bases, with 11 bases separating them. This CDR3 region has 14 residues. The CDR3 DNA reads as TGTGCCAGCAGTAATGGCCGATACTCCTACGAGCAGTACTTC. This translates into CASSNGRYSYEQYF.

This chain uses TRBV6-1 with TRBJ2-6; tentative D call: TRBD1 (6 bases). CDR3 length: 16 residues. The germline V and J ends were trimmed by 1 base and 4 bases, with 11 bases remaining between them. In germline, CDR1 is MNHNS, CDR2 SASEGT. For the CDR3, the DNA is TGTGCCAGCAGTGAAGAGGGGACATCAGGGGCCAACGTCCTGACTTTC. The encoded protein is CASSEEGTSGANVLTF.

The chain joins TRBV6-2 or TRBV6-3 to TRBJ2-7; possible D gene TRBD1, 5 bases. Germline values: CDR1 MNHEY, CDR2 SVGEGT. The V gene lost 0 bases and the J gene lost 6 bases, with 12 bases spanning the gap. The CDR3 contains 14 residues. CDR3 in amino acids: CASSYSGRVGEQYF. The DNA of the CDR3 is TGTGCCAGCAGTTACTCTGGCAGGGTGGGCGAGCAGTACTTC.

The chain couples TRBV3-1 to TRBJ2-7, with 8 bases matching TRBD1. Unmatched junction bases numbered 12, after V lost 6 bases and J lost 5 bases. Germline V gives CDR1 LGHDT, CDR2 YNNKEL (reference sequence). The CDR3 contains 15 residues. As DNA, the CDR3 is TGTGCCAGCAGTGATCAAGGACAGGGCTTCCACGAGCAGTACTTC. Its protein product is CASSDQGQGFHEQYF.

This clonotype was seen a handful of times. The chain joins TRBV28 to TRBJ1-1; 10 bases line up with TRBD1. Germline-derived CDR1 and CDR2 are MDHEN and SYDVKM. V gave up 3 bases and J gave up 6 bases; unmatched junction bases: 7. This CDR3 has 15 amino acids. CDR3 coding DNA: TGTGCCAGCAGTTTGACGACAGGGGGCTTGTCTGAAGCTTTCTTT. This translates into CASSLTTGGLSEAFF.

The rearrangement links TRBV29-1 to TRBJ2-5; the D is unclear. Trimming removed 4 bases at V and 0 bases at J, with 6 bases between. Germline CDR1 is SQVTM and CDR2 is ANQGSEA. The length of the CDR3 is 12 residues. This CDR3 is CSVVLNQETQYF. In DNA form, the CDR3 reads TGCAGCGTTGTACTTAACCAAGAGACCCAGTACTTC.